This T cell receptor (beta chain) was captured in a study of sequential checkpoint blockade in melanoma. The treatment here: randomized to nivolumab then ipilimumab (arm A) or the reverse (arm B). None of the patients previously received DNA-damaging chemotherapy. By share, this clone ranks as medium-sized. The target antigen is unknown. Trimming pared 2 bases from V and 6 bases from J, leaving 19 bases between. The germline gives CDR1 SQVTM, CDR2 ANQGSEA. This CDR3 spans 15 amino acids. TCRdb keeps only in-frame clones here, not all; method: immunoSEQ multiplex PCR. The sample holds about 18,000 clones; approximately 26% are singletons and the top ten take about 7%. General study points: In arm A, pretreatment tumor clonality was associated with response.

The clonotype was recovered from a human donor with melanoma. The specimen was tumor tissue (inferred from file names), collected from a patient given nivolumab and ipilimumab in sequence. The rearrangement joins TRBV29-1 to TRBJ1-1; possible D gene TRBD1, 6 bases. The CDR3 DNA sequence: TGCAGCGTTGAACTGAGGCACAGGGAAGCTTCTGAAGCTTTCTTT. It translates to CSVELRHREASEAFF.